This TCR beta chain derives from a study of technical replicates of blood from several donors. Produced via immunoSEQ multiplex PCR; TCRdb's table is partial and in-frame only. The sample includes just over 8,000 clones, approximately 87% seen only once; the top ten take around 10%. The ends were cut back, 0 bases at V and 5 bases at J, with 14 bases in the middle. CDR1 and CDR2 (germline): SGHDT, YYEEEE. This CDR3 is 15 amino acids long. The chain couples TRBV5-6 to TRBJ2-5; tentative D call: TRBD2 (5 bases). Sequenced: PBMCs. This receptor was taken from a human donor in good health. CDR3 residues: CASSLGGKGRETQYF. CDR3 bases: TGTGCCAGCAGCTTGGGAGGGAAGGGAAGGGAGACCCAGTACTTC.